This T cell receptor (beta chain) was sequenced in a study of CD8 T cells in Susac syndrome. CDR3 size: 15 residues. Germline loops: CDR1 SGHNT, CDR2 YENEEA. Unmatched junction bases numbered 9, after V lost 5 bases and J lost 9 bases. An amount of RNA that ranged from roughly 0.45 to 1 ug was reverse transcribed with random hexamers. The method of amplification for TCR beta CDR3 was immunoSEQ multiplex PCR, covering 54 Vbeta and 13 Jbeta. TCRdb processed the immunoSEQ multiplex PCR reads anew with MiXCR; each CDR3 protein has one entry. The data contain some 200,000 distinct CDR3 sequences, about 94% of them singletons.

J is TRBJ2-1 and V is TRBV11-3; 11 positions match TRBD2. Sample: CD4+ T cells from PBMCs. The sequence came from a human donor with Susac syndrome. The CDR3 sequence is CASSPPGLAGGEQFF. CDR3 DNA: TGTGCCAGCAGCCCCCCGGGGCTAGCGGGGGGTGAGCAGTTCTTC.